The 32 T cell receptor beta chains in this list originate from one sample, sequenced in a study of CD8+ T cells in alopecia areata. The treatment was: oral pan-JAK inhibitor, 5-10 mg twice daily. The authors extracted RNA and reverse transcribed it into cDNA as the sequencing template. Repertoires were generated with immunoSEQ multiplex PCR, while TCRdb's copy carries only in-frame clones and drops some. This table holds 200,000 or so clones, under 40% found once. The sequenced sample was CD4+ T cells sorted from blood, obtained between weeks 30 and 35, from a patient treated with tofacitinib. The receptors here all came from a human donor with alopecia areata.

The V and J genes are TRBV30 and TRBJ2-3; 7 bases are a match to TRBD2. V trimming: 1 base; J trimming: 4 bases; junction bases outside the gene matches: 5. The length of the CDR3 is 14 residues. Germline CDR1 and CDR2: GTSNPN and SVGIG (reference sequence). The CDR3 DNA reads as TGTGCCTGGAGTGGCGGGAGTGGTGCAGATACGCAGTATTTT. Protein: CAWSGGSGADTQYF.

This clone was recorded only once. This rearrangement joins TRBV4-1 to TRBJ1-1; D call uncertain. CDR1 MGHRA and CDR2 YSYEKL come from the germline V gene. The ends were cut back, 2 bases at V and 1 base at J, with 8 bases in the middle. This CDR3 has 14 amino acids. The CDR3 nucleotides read TGCGCCAGCAGCCAACAGACGGGGAACACTGAAGCTTTCTTT. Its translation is CASSQQTGNTEAFF.

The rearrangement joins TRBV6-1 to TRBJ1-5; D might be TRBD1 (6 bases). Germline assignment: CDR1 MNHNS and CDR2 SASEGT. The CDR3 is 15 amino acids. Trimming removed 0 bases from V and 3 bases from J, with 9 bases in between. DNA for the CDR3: TGTGCCAGCAGTGAAGCGGGGGGCTCCAATCAGCCCCAGCATTTT. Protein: CASSEAGGSNQPQHF.

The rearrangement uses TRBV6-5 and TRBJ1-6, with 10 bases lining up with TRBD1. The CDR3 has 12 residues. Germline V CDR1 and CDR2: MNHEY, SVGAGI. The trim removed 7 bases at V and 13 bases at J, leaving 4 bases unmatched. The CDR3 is CASKWDRGPLHF. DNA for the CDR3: TGTGCCAGCAAATGGGACAGGGGCCCCCTCCACTTT.

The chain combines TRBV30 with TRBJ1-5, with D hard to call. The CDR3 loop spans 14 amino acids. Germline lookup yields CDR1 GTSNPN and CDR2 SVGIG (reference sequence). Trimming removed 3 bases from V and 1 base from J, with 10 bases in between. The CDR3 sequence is CAWSDGRSNQPQHF. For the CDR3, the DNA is TGTGCCTGGAGCGACGGACGGAGCAATCAGCCCCAGCATTTT.

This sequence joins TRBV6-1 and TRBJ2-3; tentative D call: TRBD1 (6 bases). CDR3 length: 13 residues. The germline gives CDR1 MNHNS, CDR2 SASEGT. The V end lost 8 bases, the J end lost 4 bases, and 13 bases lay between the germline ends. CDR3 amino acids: CASHPTGSDTQYF. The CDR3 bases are TGTGCCAGCCATCCTACAGGGTCAGATACGCAGTATTTT.

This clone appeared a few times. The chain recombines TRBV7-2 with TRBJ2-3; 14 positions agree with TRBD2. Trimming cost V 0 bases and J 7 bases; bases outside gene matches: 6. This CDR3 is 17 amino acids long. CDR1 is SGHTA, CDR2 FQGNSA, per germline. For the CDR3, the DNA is TGTGCCAGCAGCTTAGCTTCGGGACTAGCGGGAGCGAATACGCAGTATTTT. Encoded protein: CASSLASGLAGANTQYF.

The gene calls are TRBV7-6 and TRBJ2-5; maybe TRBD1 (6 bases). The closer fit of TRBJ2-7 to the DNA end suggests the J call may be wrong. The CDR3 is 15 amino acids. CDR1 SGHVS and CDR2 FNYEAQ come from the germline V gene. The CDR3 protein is CASSLDQGRSYEQYF. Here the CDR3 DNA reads TGTGCCAGCAGCTTAGATCAGGGGCGATCCTACGAGCAGTACTTC.

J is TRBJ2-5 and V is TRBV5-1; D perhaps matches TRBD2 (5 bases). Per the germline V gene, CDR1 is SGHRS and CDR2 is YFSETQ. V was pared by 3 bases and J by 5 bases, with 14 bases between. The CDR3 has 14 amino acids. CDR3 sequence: CASSSGSVGETQYF. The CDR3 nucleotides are TGCGCCAGCAGCTCGGGGTCGGTTGGCGAGACCCAGTACTTC.

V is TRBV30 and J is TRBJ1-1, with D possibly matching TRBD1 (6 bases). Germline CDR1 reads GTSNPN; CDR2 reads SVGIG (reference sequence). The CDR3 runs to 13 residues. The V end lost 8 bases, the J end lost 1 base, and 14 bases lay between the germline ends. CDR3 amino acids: CAGAGTPNTEAFF. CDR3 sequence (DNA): TGTGCCGGAGCCGGGACACCGAACACTGAAGCTTTCTTT.

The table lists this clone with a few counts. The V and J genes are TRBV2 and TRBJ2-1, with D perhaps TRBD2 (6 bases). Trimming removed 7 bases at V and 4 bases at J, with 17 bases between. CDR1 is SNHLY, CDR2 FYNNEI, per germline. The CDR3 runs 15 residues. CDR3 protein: CASKVIAVSYNEQFF. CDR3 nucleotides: TGTGCCAGCAAAGTTATAGCGGTGTCATACAATGAGCAGTTCTTC.

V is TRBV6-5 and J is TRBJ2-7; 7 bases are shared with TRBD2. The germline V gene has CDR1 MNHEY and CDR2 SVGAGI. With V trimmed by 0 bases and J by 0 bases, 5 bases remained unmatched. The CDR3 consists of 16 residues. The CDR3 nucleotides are TGTGCCAGCAGTTACTCAAAAGCGGGACCCTCCTACGAGCAGTACTTC. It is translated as CASSYSKAGPSYEQYF.

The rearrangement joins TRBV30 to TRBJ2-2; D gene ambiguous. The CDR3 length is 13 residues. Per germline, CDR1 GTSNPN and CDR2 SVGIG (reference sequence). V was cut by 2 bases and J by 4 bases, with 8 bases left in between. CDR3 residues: CAWSLQSTGELFF. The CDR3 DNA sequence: TGTGCCTGGAGTCTCCAGTCCACCGGGGAGCTGTTTTTT.

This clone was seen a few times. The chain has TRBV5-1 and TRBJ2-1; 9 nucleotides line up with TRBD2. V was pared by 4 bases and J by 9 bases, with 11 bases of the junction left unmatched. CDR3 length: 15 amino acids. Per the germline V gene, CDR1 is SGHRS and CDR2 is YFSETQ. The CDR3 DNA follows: TGCGCCAGCAGCCTATCCGGCGGGAGGGAGGGTGAGCAGTTCTTC. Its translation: CASSLSGGREGEQFF.

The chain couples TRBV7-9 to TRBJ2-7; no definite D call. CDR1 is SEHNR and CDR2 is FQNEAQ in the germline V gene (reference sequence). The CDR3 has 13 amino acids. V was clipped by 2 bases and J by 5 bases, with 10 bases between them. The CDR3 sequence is CASSLSRANEQYF. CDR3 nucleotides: TGTGCCAGCAGCTTAAGTCGGGCGAACGAGCAGTACTTC.

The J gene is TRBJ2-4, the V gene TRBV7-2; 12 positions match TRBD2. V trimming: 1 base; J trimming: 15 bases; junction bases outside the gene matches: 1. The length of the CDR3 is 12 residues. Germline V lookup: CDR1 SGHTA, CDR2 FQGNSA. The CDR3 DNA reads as TGTGCCAGCAGCTTAGGACTAGCGGGGGCGTACTTC. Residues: CASSLGLAGAYF.

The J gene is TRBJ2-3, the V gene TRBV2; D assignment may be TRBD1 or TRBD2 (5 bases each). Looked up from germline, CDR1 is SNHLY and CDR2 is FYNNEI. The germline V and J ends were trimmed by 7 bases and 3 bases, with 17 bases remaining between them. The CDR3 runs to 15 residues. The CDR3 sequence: CASTLGTSPTDTQYF. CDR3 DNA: TGTGCCAGCACTTTAGGGACCTCCCCGACAGATACGCAGTATTTT.

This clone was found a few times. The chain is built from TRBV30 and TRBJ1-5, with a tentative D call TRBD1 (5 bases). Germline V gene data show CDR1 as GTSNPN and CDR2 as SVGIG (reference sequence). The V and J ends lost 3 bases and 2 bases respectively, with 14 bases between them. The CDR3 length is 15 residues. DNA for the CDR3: TGTGCCTGGAGCACCGGGCAGGGTGGCAATCAGCCCCAGCATTTT. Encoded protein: CAWSTGQGGNQPQHF.

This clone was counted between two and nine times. CDR3 nucleotides: TGCGCCAGCAGCTTGAGTAGCGGGGGAGGGGATACGCAGTATTTT. Residues: CASSLSSGGGDTQYF. The J gene is TRBJ2-3, the V gene TRBV5-1; TRBD2 matches at 9 bases. The CDR3 is made up of 15 amino acids. Germline V CDR1 and CDR2: SGHRS, YFSETQ. The V and J ends lost 1 base and 6 bases, in that order; junction bases with no gene match: 6.

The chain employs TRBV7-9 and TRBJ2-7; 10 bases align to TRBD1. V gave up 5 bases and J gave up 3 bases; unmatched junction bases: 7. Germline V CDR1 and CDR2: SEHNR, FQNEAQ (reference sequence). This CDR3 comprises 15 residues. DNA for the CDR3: TGTGCCAGCAGCCAAACCCGGACAGGGGGCTACGAGCAGTACTTC. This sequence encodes CASSQTRTGGYEQYF.

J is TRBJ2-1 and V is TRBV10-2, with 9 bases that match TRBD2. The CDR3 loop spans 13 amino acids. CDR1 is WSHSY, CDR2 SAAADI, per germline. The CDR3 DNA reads TGCGCGACGGCGGGAGGGCCGATGAATGAGCAGTTCTTC. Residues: CATAGGPMNEQFF.

Here the CDR3 reads CASRLAGATYNEQFF. The CDR3 region has the DNA TGTGCCAGCCGACTAGCGGGGGCCACATACAATGAGCAGTTCTTC. The V gene is TRBV2, the J gene TRBJ2-1; 12 bases align to TRBD2. This CDR3 is 15 amino acids long. V was clipped by 8 bases and J by 4 bases; unmatched bases: 6. CDR1 is SNHLY, CDR2 FYNNEI, per germline.

The CDR3 nucleotides read TGTGCCTGGACAGAGCGTTTGAACACTGAAGCTTTCTTT. This codes for CAWTERLNTEAFF. The V gene is TRBV30, the J gene TRBJ1-1; D call uncertain. The germline V and J ends were trimmed by 4 bases and 0 bases, with 9 bases remaining between them. Germline CDR1 reads GTSNPN; CDR2 reads SVGIG (reference sequence). The CDR3 spans 13 residues. The complete variable domain, with remaining parts taken from reference TRBV30 and TRBJ1-1, reads SQTIHQWPATLVQPVGSPLSLECTVEGTSNPNLYWYRQAAGRGLQLLFYSVGIGQISSEVPQNLSASRPQDRQFILSSKKLLLSDSGFYLCAWTERLNTEAFFGQGTRLTVV.

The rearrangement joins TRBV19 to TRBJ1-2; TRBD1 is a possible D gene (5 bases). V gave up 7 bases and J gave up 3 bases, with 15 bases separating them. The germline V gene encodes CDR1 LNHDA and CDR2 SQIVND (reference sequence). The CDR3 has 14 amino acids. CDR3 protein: CASIRSGGDYGYTF. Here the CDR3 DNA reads TGTGCCAGTATCAGAAGCGGGGGGGACTATGGCTACACCTTC.

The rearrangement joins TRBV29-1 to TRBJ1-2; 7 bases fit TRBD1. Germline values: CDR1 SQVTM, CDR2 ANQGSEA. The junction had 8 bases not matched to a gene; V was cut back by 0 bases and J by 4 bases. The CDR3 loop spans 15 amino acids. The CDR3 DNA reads TGCAGCGTTGAAGACCGGGACAGTCTTAGCTATGGCTACACCTTC. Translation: CSVEDRDSLSYGYTF.

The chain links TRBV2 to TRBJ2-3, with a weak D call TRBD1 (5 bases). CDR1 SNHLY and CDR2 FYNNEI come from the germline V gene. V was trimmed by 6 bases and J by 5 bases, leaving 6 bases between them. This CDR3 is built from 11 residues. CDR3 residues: CASRTVDTQYF. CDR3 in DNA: TGTGCCAGCAGGACAGTAGATACGCAGTATTTT.

CDR3 sequence (DNA): TGTGCCTGGAGCCGCGGAGTCACTGAAGCTTTCTTT. Translation gives CAWSRGVTEAFF. J is TRBJ1-1 and V is TRBV30; D is unresolved. Germline values: CDR1 GTSNPN, CDR2 SVGIG (reference sequence). V lost 3 bases, J lost 4 bases, and 9 bases lay in between. This CDR3 has 12 residues.

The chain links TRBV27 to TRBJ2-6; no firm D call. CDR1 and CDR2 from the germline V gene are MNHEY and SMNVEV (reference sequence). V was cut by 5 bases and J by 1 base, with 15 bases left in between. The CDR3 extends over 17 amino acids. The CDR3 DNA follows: TGTGCCAGCAGTCCCCGGGTAGCCTCGTCTGGGGCCAACGTCCTGACTTTC. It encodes CASSPRVASSGANVLTF.

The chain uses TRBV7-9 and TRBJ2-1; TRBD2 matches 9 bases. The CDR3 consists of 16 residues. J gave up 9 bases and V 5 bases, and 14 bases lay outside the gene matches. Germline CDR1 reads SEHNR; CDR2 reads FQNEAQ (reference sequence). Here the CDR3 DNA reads TGTGCCAGCAGCCCCCGTGGAGCGGGGGGCCAGGGTGAGCAGTTCTTC. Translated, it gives CASSPRGAGGQGEQFF.

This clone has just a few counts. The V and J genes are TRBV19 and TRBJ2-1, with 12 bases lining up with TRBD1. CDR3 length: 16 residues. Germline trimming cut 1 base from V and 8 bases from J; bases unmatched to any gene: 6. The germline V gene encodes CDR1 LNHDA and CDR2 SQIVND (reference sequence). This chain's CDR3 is CASSIVGTGGRDEQFF. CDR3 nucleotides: TGTGCCAGTAGTATAGTAGGGACAGGGGGCAGGGATGAGCAGTTCTTC.

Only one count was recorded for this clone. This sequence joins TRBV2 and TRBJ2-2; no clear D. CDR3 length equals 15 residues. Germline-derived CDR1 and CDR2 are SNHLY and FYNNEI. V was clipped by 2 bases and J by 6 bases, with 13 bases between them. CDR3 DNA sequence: TGTGCCAGCAGTGAATGGCTGTCTGGAGCCGGGGAGCTGTTTTTT. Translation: CASSEWLSGAGELFF.

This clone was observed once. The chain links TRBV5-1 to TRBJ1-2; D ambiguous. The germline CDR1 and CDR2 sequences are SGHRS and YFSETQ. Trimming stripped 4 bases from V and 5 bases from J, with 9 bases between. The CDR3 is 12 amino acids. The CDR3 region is CASSQDGYGYTF. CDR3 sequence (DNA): TGCGCCAGCAGCCAGGACGGATATGGCTACACCTTC.